This T cell receptor beta chain was sequenced in a study of T cell responses to AZD1222 COVID-19 vaccine. Findings and limits, study-wide: Only five to seven AZD1222 recipients were seropositive at baseline. Scientists sampled the repertoires only once the peak T cell response had passed. The donor group comprised mostly white British people and more females; the analysis possibly underestimated clonal diversity. Distributed over spike, vaccine-associated CD4 TCRs predominated at 160-218 and 743-854.

This clone has only a few counts. Its target is not known. Some clones are missing from TCRdb's copy, which holds only in-frame ones; the method was immunoSEQ multiplex PCR. Counted here are tens of thousands of clones, under 95% occurring once; the ten biggest clones make up around 5.2%. Trimming took 5 bases from V and 7 from J; bases not matched to a gene: 5. Germline V gives CDR1 LNHDA, CDR2 SQIVND (reference sequence). The CDR3 consists of 14 residues. This sequence originates from an adult in good health. The sample in question was peripheral blood, obtained on day 0 of MenACWY control vaccination. The rearrangement joins TRBV19 to TRBJ1-5; 10 bases are a match to TRBD1. The CDR3 sequence: CASSWDRGSQPQHF. CDR3 sequence (DNA): TGTGCCAGTAGTTGGGACAGGGGAAGCCAGCCCCAGCATTTT.